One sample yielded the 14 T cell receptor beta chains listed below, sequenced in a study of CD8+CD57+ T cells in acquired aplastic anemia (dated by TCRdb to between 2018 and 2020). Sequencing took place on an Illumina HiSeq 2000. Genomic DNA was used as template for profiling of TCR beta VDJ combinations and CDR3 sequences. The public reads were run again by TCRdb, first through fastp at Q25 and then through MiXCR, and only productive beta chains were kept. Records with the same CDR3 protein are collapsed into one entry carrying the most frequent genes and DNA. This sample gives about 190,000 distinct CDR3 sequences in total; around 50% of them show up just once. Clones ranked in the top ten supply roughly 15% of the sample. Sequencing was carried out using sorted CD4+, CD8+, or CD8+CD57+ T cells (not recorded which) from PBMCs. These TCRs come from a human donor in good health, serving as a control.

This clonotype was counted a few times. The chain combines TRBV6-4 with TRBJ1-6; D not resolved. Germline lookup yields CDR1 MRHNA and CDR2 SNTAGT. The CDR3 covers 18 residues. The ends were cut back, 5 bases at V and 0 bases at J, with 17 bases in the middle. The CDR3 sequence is CASSLSGQSSSYNSPLHF. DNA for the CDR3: TGTGCCAGCAGTTTGTCAGGCCAAAGCAGCTCCTATAATTCACCCCTCCACTTT.

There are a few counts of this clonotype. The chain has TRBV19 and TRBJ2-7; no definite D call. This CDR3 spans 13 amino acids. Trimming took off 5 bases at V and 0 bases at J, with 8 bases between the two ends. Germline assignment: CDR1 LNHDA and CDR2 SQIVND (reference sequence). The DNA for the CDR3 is TGTGCCAGTAGTCTAAAGAGCTCCTACGAGCAGTACTTC. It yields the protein CASSLKSSYEQYF.

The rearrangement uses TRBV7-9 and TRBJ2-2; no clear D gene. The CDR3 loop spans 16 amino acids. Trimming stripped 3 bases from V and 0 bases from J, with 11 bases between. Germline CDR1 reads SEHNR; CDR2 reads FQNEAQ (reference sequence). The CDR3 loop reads CASSLYASTNTGELFF. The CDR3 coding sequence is TGTGCCAGCAGCTTGTATGCGTCAACGAACACCGGGGAGCTGTTTTTT.

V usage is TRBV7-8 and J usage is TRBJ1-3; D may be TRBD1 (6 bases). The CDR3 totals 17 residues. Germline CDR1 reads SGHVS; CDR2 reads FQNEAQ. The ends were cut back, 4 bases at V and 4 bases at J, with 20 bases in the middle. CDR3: CASSSFSWGREGNTIYF. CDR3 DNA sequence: TGTGCCAGCAGCTCCTTCTCTTGGGGGCGCGAAGGAAACACCATATATTTT.

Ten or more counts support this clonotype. The CDR3 spells CASSQGATGTEAFF. As DNA, the CDR3 is TGTGCCAGCAGCCAAGGGGCGACAGGGACTGAAGCTTTCTTT. V is TRBV3-1 and J is TRBJ1-1; 7 nucleotides line up with TRBD1. The germline V gene encodes CDR1 LGHDT and CDR2 YNNKEL (reference sequence). After removal of 1 base from V and 5 bases from J, the junction contained 4 bases not matched to a gene. The CDR3 has 14 residues.

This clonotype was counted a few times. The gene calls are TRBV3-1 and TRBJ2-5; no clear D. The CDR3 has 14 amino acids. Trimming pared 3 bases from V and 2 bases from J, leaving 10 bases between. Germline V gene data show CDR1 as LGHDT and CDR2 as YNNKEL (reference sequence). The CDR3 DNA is TGTGCCAGCAGCCAGGCCCCGGGTCAAGAGACCCAGTACTTC. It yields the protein CASSQAPGQETQYF.

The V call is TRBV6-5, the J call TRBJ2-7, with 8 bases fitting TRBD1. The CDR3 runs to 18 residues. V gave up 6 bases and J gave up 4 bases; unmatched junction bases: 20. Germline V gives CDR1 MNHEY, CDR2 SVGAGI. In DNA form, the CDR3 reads TGTGCCAGCAGCCGACGACAGGGGACCGAGGCGAGTGGTTACGAGCAGTACTTC. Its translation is CASSRRQGTEASGYEQYF.

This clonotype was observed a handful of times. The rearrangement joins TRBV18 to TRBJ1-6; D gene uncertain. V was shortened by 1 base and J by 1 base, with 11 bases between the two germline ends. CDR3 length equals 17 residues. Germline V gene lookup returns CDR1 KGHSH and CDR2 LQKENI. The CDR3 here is CASSPQGPGSYNSPLHF. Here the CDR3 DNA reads TGTGCCAGCTCACCACAGGGTCCGGGGTCCTATAATTCACCCCTCCACTTT.

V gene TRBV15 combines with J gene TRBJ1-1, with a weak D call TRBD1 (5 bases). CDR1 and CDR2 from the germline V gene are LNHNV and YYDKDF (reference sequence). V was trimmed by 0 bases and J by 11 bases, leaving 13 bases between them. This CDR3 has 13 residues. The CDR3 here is CATSRDTGDAAFF. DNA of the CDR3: TGTGCCACCAGCAGAGATACCGGGGACGCGGCTTTCTTT. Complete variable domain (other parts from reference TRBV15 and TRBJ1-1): DAMVIQNPRYQVTQFGKPVTLSCSQTLNHNVMYWYQQKSSQAPKLLFHYYDKDFNNEADTPDNFQSRRPNTSFCFLDIRSPGLGDTAMYLCATSRDTGDAAFFGQGTRLTVV.

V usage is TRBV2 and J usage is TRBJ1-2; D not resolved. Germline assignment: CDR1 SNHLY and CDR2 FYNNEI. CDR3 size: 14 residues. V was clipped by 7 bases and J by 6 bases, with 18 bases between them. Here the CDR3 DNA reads TGTGCCAGCATAGGTGGCAGTTTCCAAAATGGCTACACCTTC. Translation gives CASIGGSFQNGYTF. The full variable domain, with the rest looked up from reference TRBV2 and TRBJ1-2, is EPEVTQTPSHQVTQMGQEVILRCVPISNHLYFYWYRQILGQKVEFLVSFYNNEISEKSEIFDDQFSVERPDGSNFTLKIRSTKLEDSAMYFCASIGGSFQNGYTFGSGTRLTVV.

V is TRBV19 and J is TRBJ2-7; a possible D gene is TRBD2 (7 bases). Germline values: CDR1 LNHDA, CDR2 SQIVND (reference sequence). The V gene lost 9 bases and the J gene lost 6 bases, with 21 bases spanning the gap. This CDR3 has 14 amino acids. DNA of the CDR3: TGTGCCAGCAGCTTAGGGGGGGGGTCGGCCGAGCAGTACTTC. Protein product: CASSLGGGSAEQYF.

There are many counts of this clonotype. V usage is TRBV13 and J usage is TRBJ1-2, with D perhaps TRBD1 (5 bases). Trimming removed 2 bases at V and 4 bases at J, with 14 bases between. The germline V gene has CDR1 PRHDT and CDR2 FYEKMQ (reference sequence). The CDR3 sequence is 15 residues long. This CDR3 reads CASSLTGEGGYGYTF. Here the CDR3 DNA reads TGTGCCAGCAGCTTAACGGGGGAGGGTGGCTATGGCTACACCTTC.

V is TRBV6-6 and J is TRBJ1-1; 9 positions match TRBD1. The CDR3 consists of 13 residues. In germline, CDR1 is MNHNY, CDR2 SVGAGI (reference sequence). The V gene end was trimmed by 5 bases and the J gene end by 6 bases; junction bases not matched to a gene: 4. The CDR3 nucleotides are TGTGCCAGCAGTACAGGGGGCTGGGCTGAAGCTTTCTTT. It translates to CASSTGGWAEAFF.

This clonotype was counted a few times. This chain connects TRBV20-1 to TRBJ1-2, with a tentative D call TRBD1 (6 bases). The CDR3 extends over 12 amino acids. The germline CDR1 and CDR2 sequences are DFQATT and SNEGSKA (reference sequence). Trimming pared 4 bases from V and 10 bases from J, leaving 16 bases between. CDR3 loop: CSAMSSGQPYTF. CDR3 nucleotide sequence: TGCAGTGCTATGAGCTCAGGACAGCCCTACACCTTC.